This TCR beta chain was observed in a study of Tregs in tolerant kidney transplant recipients (dated by TCRdb to the late 2010s). At the level of the whole study: The study used TCRbeta sequencing to identify donor-specific regulatory T cells before combined kidney and bone marrow transplantation, then tracked those cells after transplant. TCRbeta repertoire sequencing was used in a few healthy controls to compare several ways of expanding Tregs specific for an allogeneic donor. The full study reports these points: The study was constrained by small patient numbers, and validation of the findings is required in larger populations and under other immunosuppression protocols. Biological reproducibility was not directly addressed, though technical replication error appeared minimal. Expanding Tregs with activated donor B cells appeared to identify the most biologically relevant and donor-specific TCRbeta repertoire.

Genomic DNA was extracted from sorted cells with the QIAGEN DNeasy Blood and Tissue Kit for TCRbeta CDR3 sequencing. Through immunoSEQ, high-throughput TCRbeta CDR3 sequencing was done commercially, including PCR amplification with internal controls and bias correction. The original methods were these. Unique productive TCRbeta sequences were defined by CDR3 nucleotide sequence where primers matched, otherwise by CDR3 amino acid sequence with Vbeta and Jbeta genes. As a correction for sorting error, sequences shared between sorted populations at a frequency ratio of 2:1 or less were discarded, and the remaining shared sequences were assigned to the higher population. Sequences were defined as donor-reactive when expanded at least 5-fold in CFSE-low cells versus unstimulated cells and present at a frequency of at least 0.01% in CFSE-low cells. Jensen-Shannon divergence, calculated on the top 100 TCRbeta sequences ranked by frequency, was used to quantify repertoire divergence. For samples with multiple sequencing runs, sorting error was corrected separately for each run before the runs were pooled. The table comes from immuneACCESS by way of TCRdb, which keeps in-frame sequences with V and J called. Part of the clones is missing from these tables; in studies checked, under half for an unresolved V gene and the rest for unknown reasons. D and trimming come from the DNA, and the V and J calls and clone size come from that table. Across this sample there are some 65,000 clones, with around 84% seen only once. The ten largest clones capture approximately 4% of the sample.

The germline V gene encodes CDR1 SGHTA and CDR2 FQGNSA. Here V drops 2 bases and J drops 4 bases, and the junction holds 7 bases not matched to any gene. Counted from cysteine to phenylalanine, this CDR3 has 15 amino acids. The read is trimmed to its CDR3 DNA, 45 bases read in frame from base 1. A remark on this clone: Its antigen is still unknown. Qualities for individual bases were not recorded, and no much larger clone is one base off.

Unstimulated Tregs (CD4+CD25+CD127-), CD4+ non-Tregs (CD4+CD25-), CD4 and CD8 cells were FACS-sorted from thawed PBMCs. Blood from healthy controls was obtained either as purchased buffy coats or from healthy volunteers. Healthy control blood was processed by Ficoll density gradient to PBMCs and cryopreserved; patient PBMCs were collected before and after transplant. The TCR comes from a human donor in good health. Source material: CD4+ T cells from blood. This sequence uses TRBV7-2 and TRBJ1-2, and 7 bases in between align with TRBD1. The nucleotide sequence is given as TGTGCCAGCAGCTTAAAAGGGGGCAGGATCTATGGCTACACCTTC. Its translation reads: CASSLKGGRIYGYTF.